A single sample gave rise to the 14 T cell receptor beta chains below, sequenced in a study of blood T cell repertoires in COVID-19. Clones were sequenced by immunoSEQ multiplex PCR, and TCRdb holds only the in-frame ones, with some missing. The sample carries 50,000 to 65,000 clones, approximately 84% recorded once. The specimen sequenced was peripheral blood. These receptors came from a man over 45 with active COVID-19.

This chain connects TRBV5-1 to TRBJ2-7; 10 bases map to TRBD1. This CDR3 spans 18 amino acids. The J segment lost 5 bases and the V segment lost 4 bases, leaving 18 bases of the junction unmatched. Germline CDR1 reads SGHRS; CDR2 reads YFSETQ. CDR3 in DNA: TGCGCCAGCAGCCAACGGGACAGGGGAAGAGGGACTGGACACGAGCAGTACTTC. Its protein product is CASSQRDRGRGTGHEQYF.

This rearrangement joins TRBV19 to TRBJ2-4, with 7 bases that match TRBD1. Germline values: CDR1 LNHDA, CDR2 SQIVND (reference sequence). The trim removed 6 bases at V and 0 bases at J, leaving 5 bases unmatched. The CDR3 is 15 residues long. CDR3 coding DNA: TGTGCCAGTAGCGAGGGGGCTGTAGCCAAAAACATTCAGTACTTC. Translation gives CASSEGAVAKNIQYF. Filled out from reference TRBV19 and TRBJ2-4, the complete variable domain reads DGGITQSPKYLFRKEGQNVTLSCEQNLNHDAMYWYRQDPGQGLRLIYYSQIVNDFQKGDIAEGYSVSREKKESFPLTVTSAQKNPTAFYLCASSEGAVAKNIQYFGAGTRLSVL.

CDR3 in amino acids: CASSLNRGSEAFF. The DNA of the CDR3 is TGTGCCAGCAGCTTAAACAGGGGATCTGAAGCTTTCTTT. The chain couples TRBV7-3 to TRBJ1-1, with 7 bases fitting TRBD1. There are 13 residues in the CDR3. V lost 1 base and J lost 6; bases outside the gene matches: 2. Germline V CDR1 and CDR2: SGHTA, FQGTGA.

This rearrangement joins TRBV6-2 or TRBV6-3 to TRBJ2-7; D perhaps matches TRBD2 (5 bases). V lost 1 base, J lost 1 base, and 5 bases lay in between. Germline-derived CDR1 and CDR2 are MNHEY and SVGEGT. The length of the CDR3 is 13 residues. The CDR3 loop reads CASSYWTSYEQYF. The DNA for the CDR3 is TGTGCCAGCAGTTACTGGACTTCCTACGAGCAGTACTTC.

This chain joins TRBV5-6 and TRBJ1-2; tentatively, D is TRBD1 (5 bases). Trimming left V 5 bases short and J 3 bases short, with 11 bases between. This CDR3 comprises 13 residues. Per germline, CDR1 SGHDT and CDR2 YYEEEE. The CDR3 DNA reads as TGTGCCAGCAGGAGCAGGGAATACTATGGCTACACCTTC. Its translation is CASRSREYYGYTF. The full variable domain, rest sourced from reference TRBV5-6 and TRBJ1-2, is DAGVTQSPTHLIKTRGQQVTLRCSPKSGHDTVSWYQQALGQGPQFIFQYYEEEERQRGNFPDRFSGHQFPNYSSELNVNALLLGDSALYLCASRSREYYGYTFGSGTRLTVV.

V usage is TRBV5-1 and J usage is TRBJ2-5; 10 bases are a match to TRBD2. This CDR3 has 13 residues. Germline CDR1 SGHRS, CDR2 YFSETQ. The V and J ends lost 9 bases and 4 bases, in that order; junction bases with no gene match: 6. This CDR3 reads CATQRTSGETQYF. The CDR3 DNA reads TGCGCCACCCAGAGGACTAGCGGAGAGACCCAGTACTTC.

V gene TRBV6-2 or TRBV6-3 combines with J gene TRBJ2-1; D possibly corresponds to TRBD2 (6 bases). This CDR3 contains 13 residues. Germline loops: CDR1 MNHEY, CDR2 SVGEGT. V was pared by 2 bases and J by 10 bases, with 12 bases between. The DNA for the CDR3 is TGTGCCAGCAGTTACACTGGCGGGGCAGAGCAGTTCTTC. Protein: CASSYTGGAEQFF.

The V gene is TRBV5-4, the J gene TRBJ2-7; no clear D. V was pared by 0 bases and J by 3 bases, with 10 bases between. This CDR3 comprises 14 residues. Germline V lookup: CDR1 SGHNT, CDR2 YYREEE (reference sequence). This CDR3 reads CASSLAGGDYEQYF. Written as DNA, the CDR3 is TGTGCCAGCAGCTTGGCTGGTGGAGACTACGAGCAGTACTTC.

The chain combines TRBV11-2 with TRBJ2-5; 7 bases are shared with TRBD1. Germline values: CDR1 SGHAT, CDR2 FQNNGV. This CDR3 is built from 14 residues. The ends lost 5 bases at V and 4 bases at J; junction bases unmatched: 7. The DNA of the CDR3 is TGTGCCAGCAGCCTTAACAGGGGTGGAGAGACCCAGTACTTC. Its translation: CASSLNRGGETQYF.

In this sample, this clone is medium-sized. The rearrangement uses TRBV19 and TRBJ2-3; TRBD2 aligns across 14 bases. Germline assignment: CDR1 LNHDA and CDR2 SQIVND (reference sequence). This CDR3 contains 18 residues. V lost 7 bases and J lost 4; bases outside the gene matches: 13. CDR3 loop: CASTPERTSGRTPDTQYF. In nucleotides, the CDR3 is TGTGCCAGTACCCCCGAGAGGACTAGCGGGAGGACCCCAGATACGCAGTATTTT.

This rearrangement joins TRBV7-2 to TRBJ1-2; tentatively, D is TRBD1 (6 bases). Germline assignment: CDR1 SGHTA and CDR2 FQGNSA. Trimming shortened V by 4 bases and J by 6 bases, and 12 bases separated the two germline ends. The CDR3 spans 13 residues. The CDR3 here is CASSSDRKDGYTF. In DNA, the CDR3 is TGTGCCAGCAGCTCCGACAGGAAGGATGGCTACACCTTC. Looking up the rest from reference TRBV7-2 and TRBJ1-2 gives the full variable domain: GAGVSQSPSNKVTEKGKDVELRCDPISGHTALYWYRQSLGQGLEFLIYFQGNSAPDKSGLPSDRFSAERTGGSVSTLTIQRTQQEDSAVYLCASSSDRKDGYTFGSGTRLTVV.

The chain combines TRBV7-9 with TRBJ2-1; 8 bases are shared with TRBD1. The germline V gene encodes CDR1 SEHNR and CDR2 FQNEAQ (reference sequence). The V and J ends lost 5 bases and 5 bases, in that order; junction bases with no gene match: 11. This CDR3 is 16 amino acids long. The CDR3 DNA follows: TGTGCCAGCAGCCCGCTCCGTGGGACAGGTAACAATGAGCAGTTCTTC. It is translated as CASSPLRGTGNNEQFF.

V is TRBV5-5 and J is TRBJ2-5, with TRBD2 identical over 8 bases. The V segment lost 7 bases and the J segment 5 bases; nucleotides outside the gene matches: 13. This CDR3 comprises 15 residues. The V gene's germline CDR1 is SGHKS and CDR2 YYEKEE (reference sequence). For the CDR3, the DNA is TGTGCCAGCCGCCCCCTGGCGGGGGGTGGGGAGACCCAGTACTTC. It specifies CASRPLAGGGETQYF.

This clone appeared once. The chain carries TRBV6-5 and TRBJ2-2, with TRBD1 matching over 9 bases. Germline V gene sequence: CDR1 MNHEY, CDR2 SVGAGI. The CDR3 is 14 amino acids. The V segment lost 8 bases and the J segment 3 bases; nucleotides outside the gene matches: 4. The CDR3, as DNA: TGTGCCAGCCGGGGACAGGGTTACACCGGGGAGCTGTTTTTT. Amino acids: CASRGQGYTGELFF.